Below, one T cell receptor beta chain is given with its context. Antigen unknown. Measured with immunoSEQ multiplex PCR; TCRdb has only the in-frame clones, and not every one. The data contain some 30,000 clones, 70% to 85% of them singletons. This entry is derived from a study of vaccination effects on CD4 cells after COVID-19. Germline CDR1 and CDR2: MNHNS and SASEGT. The V gene lost 2 bases and the J gene lost 5 bases, with 9 bases spanning the gap. This CDR3 is built from 14 residues. Researchers isolated CD4+ T cells once roughly ten days of culture had elapsed. Each person got two doses of an mRNA SARS-CoV-2 vaccine, BNT162b2 or mRNA-1273.

Sequenced material: CD4+ T cells from PBMCs cultured without peptide, taken after COVID-19 vaccination. The rearrangement links TRBV6-1 to TRBJ2-2; TRBD2 might be the D (5 bases). This sequence was found in a human donor who received a COVID-19 vaccine. CDR3 sequence (DNA): TGTGCCAGCAGTGAATACGGGGAGACCGGGGAGCTGTTTTTT. Encoded protein: CASSEYGETGELFF.